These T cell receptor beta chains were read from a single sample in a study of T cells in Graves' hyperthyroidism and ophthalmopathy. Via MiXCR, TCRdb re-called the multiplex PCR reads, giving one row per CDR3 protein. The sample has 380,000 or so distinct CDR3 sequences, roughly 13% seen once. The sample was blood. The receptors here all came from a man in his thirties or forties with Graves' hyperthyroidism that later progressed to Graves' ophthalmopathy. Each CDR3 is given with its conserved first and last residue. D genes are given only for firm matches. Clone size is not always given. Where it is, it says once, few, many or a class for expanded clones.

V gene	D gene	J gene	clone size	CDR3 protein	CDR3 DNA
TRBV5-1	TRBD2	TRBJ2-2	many	CASSPGTSSNTGELFF	TGCGCCAGCAGCCCAGGGACTAGCTCGAACACCGGGGAGCTGTTTTTT
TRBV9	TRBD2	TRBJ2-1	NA	CASSAEGLADEQFF	TGTGCCAGCAGCGCAGAAGGACTAGCCGATGAGCAGTTCTTC
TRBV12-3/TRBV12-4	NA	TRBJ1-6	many	CASRRGDSPLHF	TGTGCCAGCCGGAGGGGGGACTCACCCCTCCACTTT
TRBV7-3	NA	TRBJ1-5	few	CASSNKSNQPQHF	TGTGCCAGCAGTAACAAAAGCAATCAGCCCCAGCATTTT
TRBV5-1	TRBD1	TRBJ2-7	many	CASSPRDRSLSEQYF	TGCGCCAGCAGCCCCCGGGACAGATCTCTCTCCGAGCAGTACTTC
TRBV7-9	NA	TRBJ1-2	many	CASSLPRTDDFGYTF	TGTGCCAGCAGCTTACCACGGACAGACGATTTTGGCTACACCTTC
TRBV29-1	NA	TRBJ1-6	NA	CSVQVLYNSPLHF	TGCAGCGTCCAGGTGCTCTATAATTCACCCCTCCACTTT
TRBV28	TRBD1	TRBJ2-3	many	CASRERGQPLDTQYF	TGTGCCAGCAGAGAACGGGGACAGCCCCTGGATACGCAGTATTTT
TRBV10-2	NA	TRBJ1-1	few	CASYDVTLNTEAFF	TGCGCCAGCTACGACGTTACCCTAAACACTGAAGCTTTCTTT
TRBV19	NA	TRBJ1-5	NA	CASTRLLGNQPQHF	TGTGCCAGTACGCGCCTACTGGGCAATCAGCCCCAGCATTTT
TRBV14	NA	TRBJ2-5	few	CASSQAGVTVETQYF	TGTGCCAGCAGCCAAGCCGGTGTTACGGTAGAGACCCAGTACTTC
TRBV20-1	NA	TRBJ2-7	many	CSAGGAFTREQYF	TGCAGTGCTGGTGGGGCCTTCACGCGAGAGCAGTACTTC
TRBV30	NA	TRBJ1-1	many	CAWSVTLTEAFF	TGTGCCTGGAGTGTGACACTTACTGAAGCTTTCTTT
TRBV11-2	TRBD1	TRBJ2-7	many	CASSHGTGSWEQYF	TGTGCCAGCAGCCACGGGACAGGGAGCTGGGAGCAGTACTTC
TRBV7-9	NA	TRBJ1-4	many	CASSGRRGEAEKLFF	TGTGCCAGCAGCGGGCGTCGGGGCGAGGCTGAAAAACTGTTTTTT
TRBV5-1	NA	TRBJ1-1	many	CASSLLFGGNTEAFF	TGCGCCAGCAGCTTGCTATTCGGGGGGAACACTGAAGCTTTCTTT
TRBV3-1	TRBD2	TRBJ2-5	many	CASSQVRSGGRVRETQYF	TGTGCCAGCAGCCAAGTCCGGAGCGGGGGGCGGGTTCGAGAGACCCAGTACTTC
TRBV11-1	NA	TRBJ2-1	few	CASGRGPSSYNEQFF	TGTGCCAGCGGAAGAGGGCCGAGCTCCTACAATGAGCAGTTCTTC
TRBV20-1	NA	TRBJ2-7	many	CSARDSGNYEQYF	TGCAGTGCTAGAGATTCCGGAAATTACGAGCAGTACTTC
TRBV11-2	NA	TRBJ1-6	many	CASSLYPGHRSPLHF	TGTGCCAGCAGCTTATACCCGGGGCATAGATCACCCCTCCACTTT
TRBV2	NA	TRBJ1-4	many	CASSGTGPNEKLFF	TGTGCCAGCAGCGGTACAGGGCCTAATGAAAAACTGTTTTTT
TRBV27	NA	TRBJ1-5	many	CASSMGGGGSNQPQHF	TGTGCCAGCAGTATGGGGGGAGGGGGAAGCAATCAGCCCCAGCATTTT
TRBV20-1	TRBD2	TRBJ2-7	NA	CSARDSSGGTTYEQYF	TGCAGTGCTAGAGATTCCAGCGGGGGGACAACCTACGAGCAGTACTTC
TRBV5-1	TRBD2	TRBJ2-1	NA	CASSPLTSGGYNEQFF	TGCGCCAGCAGCCCCCTGACTAGCGGGGGCTACAATGAGCAGTTCTTC
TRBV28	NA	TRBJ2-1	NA	CASSLWEKAYNEQFF	TGTGCCAGCAGTTTGTGGGAAAAAGCCTACAATGAGCAGTTCTTC
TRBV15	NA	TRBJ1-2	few	CATSNSPKDSIGYTF	TGTGCCACCAGCAATTCACCGAAAGACAGCATTGGCTACACCTTC
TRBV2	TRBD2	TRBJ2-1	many	CASSWTSGGGNEQFF	TGTGCCAGCTCCTGGACTAGCGGGGGAGGTAATGAGCAGTTCTTC
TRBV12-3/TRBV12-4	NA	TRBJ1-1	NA	CASSSNRVENTEAFF	TGTGCCAGCAGTTCAAACAGGGTGGAGAACACTGAAGCTTTCTTT
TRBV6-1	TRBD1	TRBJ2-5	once	CASSLPGQGVETQYF	TGTGCCAGCAGTCTCCCGGGACAGGGGGTCGAGACCCAGTACTTC
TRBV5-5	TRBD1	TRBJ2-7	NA	CASSVGQGRNYEQYF	TGTGCCAGCAGCGTGGGACAGGGGAGGAATTACGAGCAGTACTTC
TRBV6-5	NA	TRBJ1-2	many	CASSYSAPAGYGYTF	TGTGCCAGCAGTTACTCGGCCCCCGCCGGCTATGGCTACACCTTC
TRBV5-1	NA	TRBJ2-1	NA	CASGPPSSYNEQFF	TGCGCCAGCGGTCCACCGTCCTCCTACAATGAGCAGTTCTTC
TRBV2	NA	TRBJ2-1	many	CASSETGVYNEQFF	TGTGCCAGCAGTGAAACAGGAGTCTACAATGAGCAGTTCTTC
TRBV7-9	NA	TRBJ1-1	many	CASSFLRSEAFF	TGTGCCAGCAGCTTTTTAAGGTCAGAAGCTTTCTTT
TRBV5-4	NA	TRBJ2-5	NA	CASSLALTAQETQYF	TGTGCCAGCAGCTTGGCCTTGACAGCCCAAGAGACCCAGTACTTC
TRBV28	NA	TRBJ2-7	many	CASSFRYGGEQYF	TGTGCCAGCAGTTTTAGGTATGGGGGCGAGCAGTACTTC
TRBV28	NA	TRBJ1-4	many	CASSFQGIATNEKLFF	TGTGCCAGCAGTTTTCAGGGGATTGCAACTAATGAAAAACTGTTTTTT
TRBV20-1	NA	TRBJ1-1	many	CSATDWENTEAFF	TGCAGTGCTACAGACTGGGAGAACACTGAAGCTTTCTTT
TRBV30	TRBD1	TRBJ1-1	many	CAWSLGQAGTEAFF	TGTGCCTGGAGTCTAGGACAGGCGGGCACTGAAGCTTTCTTT
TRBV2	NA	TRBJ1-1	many	CASSEGGGSTEAFF	TGTGCCAGCAGTGAAGGGGGCGGTAGCACTGAAGCTTTCTTT
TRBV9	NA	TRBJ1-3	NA	CASSDEAGAIGNTIYF	TGTGCCAGCAGCGACGAGGCAGGCGCCATTGGAAACACCATATATTTT
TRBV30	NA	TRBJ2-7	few	CAWSTPPTWEQYF	TGTGCCTGGAGTACTCCACCAACTTGGGAGCAGTACTTC
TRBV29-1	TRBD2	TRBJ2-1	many	CSVGLAGAYNEQFF	TGCAGCGTAGGACTAGCGGGGGCGTACAATGAGCAGTTCTTC
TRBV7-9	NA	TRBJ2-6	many	CASSSEGMGFRGANVLTF	TGTGCCAGCAGCTCCGAAGGGATGGGTTTTCGGGGGGCCAACGTCCTGACTTTC
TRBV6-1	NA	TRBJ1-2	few	CASSEFWRDGYTF	TGTGCCAGCAGTGAGTTTTGGAGGGATGGCTACACCTTC
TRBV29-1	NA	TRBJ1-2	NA	CSADGIYGYTF	TGCAGCGCCGACGGAATCTATGGCTACACCTTC
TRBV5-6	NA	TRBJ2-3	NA	CASSPIWRVRTDTQYF	TGTGCCAGCAGCCCTATCTGGCGGGTGCGCACAGATACGCAGTATTTT
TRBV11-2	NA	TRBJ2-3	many	CASSLGYTDTQYF	TGTGCCAGCAGCTTAGGGTACACAGATACGCAGTATTTT
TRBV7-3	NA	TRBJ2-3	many	CASSTGLYTDTQYF	TGTGCCAGCAGCACGGGACTTTACACAGATACGCAGTATTTT
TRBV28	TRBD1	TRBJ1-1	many	CASSLAAGGKTEAFF	TGTGCCAGCAGTTTGGCGGCAGGGGGCAAGACTGAAGCTTTCTTT
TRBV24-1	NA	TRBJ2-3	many	CATSERSAADTQYF	TGTGCCACCAGTGAGAGGTCTGCGGCAGATACGCAGTATTTT
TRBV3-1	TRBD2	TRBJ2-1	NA	CASSQSLAGHVEQFF	TGTGCCAGCAGCCAGAGCCTAGCGGGGCACGTTGAGCAGTTCTTC
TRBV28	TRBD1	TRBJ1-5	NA	CASSLGQGGRLNQPQHF	TGTGCCAGCAGTTTAGGACAGGGGGGGAGGCTCAATCAGCCCCAGCATTTT
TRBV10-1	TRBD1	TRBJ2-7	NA	CASIRDSYEQYF	TGCGCCAGCATTCGGGACAGCTACGAGCAGTACTTC
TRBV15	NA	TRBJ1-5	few	CATSRDAETQPQHF	TGTGCCACCAGCAGAGATGCGGAAACTCAGCCCCAGCATTTT
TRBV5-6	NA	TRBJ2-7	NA	CASSLPQGPAYEQYF	TGTGCCAGCAGCTTGCCCCAGGGGCCTGCCTACGAGCAGTACTTC
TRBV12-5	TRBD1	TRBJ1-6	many	CASGTGQGGSPLHF	TGTGCTAGTGGTACAGGACAGGGGGGTTCACCCCTCCACTTT
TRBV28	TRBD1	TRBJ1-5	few	CASSIGQGNQPQHF	TGTGCCAGCAGTATTGGACAGGGGAATCAGCCCCAGCATTTT
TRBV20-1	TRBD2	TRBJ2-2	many	CSASSGGTGELFF	TGCAGTGCTAGTAGCGGGGGCACCGGGGAGCTGTTTTTT